This is a list of T cell receptor beta chains from one sample in a study of beta chain features in type 1 diabetes. Repertoires were generated with immunoSEQ multiplex PCR, while TCRdb's copy carries only in-frame clones and drops some. The data hold about 160,000 clones, with 7.5% to 9.5% observed a single time. Sequenced material: central memory CD4+ T cells from blood. These receptors originate from a woman between 18 and 29 years old in good health. CDR3s include the opening cysteine and the closing phenylalanine or tryptophan. The D gene is left open where the match is weak. Only some rows state a clone size, as once, few, many or a class for expanded clones.

d_call j_call v_call clone_size cdr3_aa cdr3_nt
NA TRBJ1-1 TRBV7-2 NA CASSLGAMNTEAFF TGTGCCAGCAGCTTGGGAGCCATGAACACTGAAGCTTTCTTT
TRBD1 TRBJ1-1 TRBV30 NA CAWSGDRMNTEAFF TGTGCCTGGAGTGGGGACAGAATGAACACTGAAGCTTTCTTT
NA TRBJ1-5 TRBV27 NA CASSFEDFQESAEIMAQHF TGTGCCAGCAGTTTTGAGGACTTTCAGGAATCAGCCGAAATCATGGCCCAGCATTTT
NA TRBJ2-3 TRBV9 NA CASSLDDRTDTQYF TGTGCCAGCAGCTTGGACGACAGGACAGATACGCAGTATTTT
NA TRBJ1-2 TRBV28 NA CASSRGRLGGYTF TGTGCCAGCAGTAGGGGCCGCCTGGGGGGCTACACCTTC
TRBD1 TRBJ1-2 TRBV6-5 NA CASSYSGTGLYGYTF TGTGCCAGCAGTTACTCCGGGACAGGGCTCTATGGCTACACCTTC
TRBD1 TRBJ1-2 TRBV5-1 NA CASRQDRESYGYTF TGCGCCAGCAGACAGGACAGGGAGAGCTATGGCTACACCTTC
NA TRBJ1-2 TRBV11-2 NA CASSFQSGQRGGYTF TGTGCCAGCAGCTTCCAATCCGGACAGAGGGGCGGCTACACCTTC
NA TRBJ2-1 TRBV18 few CASSPRGEDEQFF TGTGCCAGCTCACCACGGGGGGAAGATGAGCAGTTCTTC
NA TRBJ2-5 TRBV10-2 few CASKEGARETQYF TGCGCCAGCAAGGAGGGGGCAAGGGAGACCCAGTACTTC
NA TRBJ2-3 TRBV6-6 NA CASRQGTDTQYF TGTGCCAGCCGACAGGGCACAGATACGCAGTATTTT
TRBD2 TRBJ2-1 TRBV4-3 NA CASSQDLDLAGYNEQFF TGCGCCAGCAGCCAAGATCTTGACCTAGCGGGGTACAATGAGCAGTTCTTC
NA TRBJ2-5 TRBV4-3 NA CASSQDLQGGQETQYF TGCGCCAGCAGCCAAGATCTCCAGGGTGGACAAGAGACCCAGTACTTC
TRBD2 TRBJ2-2 TRBV7-9 few CASSPPGGAKGTGELFF TGTGCCAGCAGCCCGCCCGGGGGGGCTAAAGGGACCGGGGAGCTGTTTTTT
NA TRBJ2-6 TRBV7-9 few CASSPLSGANVLTF TGTGCCAGCAGCCCTCTCTCTGGGGCCAACGTCCTGACTTTC
TRBD2 TRBJ2-3 TRBV4-2 few CASSQEGGGLDTQYF TGTGCCAGCAGCCAAGAGGGCGGGGGACTGGATACGCAGTATTTT
NA TRBJ2-1 TRBV7-3 few CASSLGFLGGDEQFF TGTGCCAGCAGCCTCGGGTTTTTGGGTGGAGATGAGCAGTTCTTC
NA TRBJ1-2 TRBV14 few CASSQAPLLYGYTF TGTGCCAGCAGCCAAGCACCATTACTCTATGGCTACACCTTC
TRBD1 TRBJ2-7 TRBV6-1 few CASNRDRVGHEQYF TGTGCCAGCAATCGGGACAGGGTGGGCCACGAGCAGTACTTC
TRBD1 TRBJ1-2 TRBV30 NA CAWSVIGGEGNGYTF TGTGCCTGGAGTGTAATAGGGGGCGAGGGAAATGGCTACACCTTC
NA TRBJ2-7 TRBV9 few CASSVGLFGEQYF TGTGCCAGCAGCGTAGGACTTTTTGGTGAGCAGTACTTC
TRBD1 TRBJ2-7 TRBV30 NA CAWSGGQGGTGEQYF TGTGCCTGGAGCGGGGGACAGGGGGGGACCGGCGAGCAGTACTTC
NA TRBJ1-3 TRBV7-9 NA CASSLQGTGNTIYF TGTGCCAGCAGCCTACAGGGTACTGGAAACACCATATATTTT
TRBD1 TRBJ2-5 TRBV5-1 NA CASSPQGQETQYF TGCGCCAGCAGCCCACAGGGGCAAGAGACCCAGTACTTC
NA TRBJ1-5 TRBV19 few CASTGTRGDQHF TGTGCCAGTACCGGGACTCGAGGGGATCAGCATTTT
NA TRBJ1-2 TRBV20-1 NA CSASGDYGYTF TGCAGTGCTTCAGGGGACTATGGCTACACCTTC
TRBD1 TRBJ1-2 TRBV5-4 NA CASSLLGQTYGYTF TGTGCCAGCAGCTTGCTGGGACAGACCTATGGCTACACCTTC
NA TRBJ2-3 TRBV5-1 NA CASSLVAGTDTQYF TGCGCCAGCAGCTTGGTTGCGGGGACAGATACGCAGTATTTT
NA TRBJ1-1 TRBV12-5 NA CASGDGGYTEAFF TGTGCTAGTGGCGACGGAGGGTACACTGAAGCTTTCTTT
NA TRBJ2-2 TRBV9 many CASSGTSPDGELFF TGTGCCAGCAGCGGTACTAGCCCGGACGGGGAGCTGTTTTTT
NA TRBJ2-2 TRBV11-3 NA CASSLEGEAGPSGELFF TGTGCCAGCAGCTTAGAAGGAGAAGCGGGTCCGTCCGGGGAGCTGTTTTTT
NA TRBJ1-2 TRBV18 NA CASSPQTELNGYTF TGTGCCAGCTCACCCCAAACAGAGTTGAACGGCTACACCTTC
TRBD1 TRBJ2-5 TRBV18 NA CASSPQLGQGLGETQYF TGTGCCAGCTCACCGCAATTGGGACAGGGTTTGGGAGAGACCCAGTACTTC
NA TRBJ1-1 TRBV5-4 few CASSPPGHLNTEAFF TGTGCCAGCAGCCCGCCGGGACACTTGAACACTGAAGCTTTCTTT
NA TRBJ2-5 TRBV7-2 NA CASSSRKQAQTQYF TGTGCCAGCAGCTCGAGGAAACAGGCGCAGACCCAGTACTTC
NA TRBJ1-4 TRBV4-2 many CASRVQATNEKLFF TGTGCCAGCAGGGTACAGGCAACTAATGAAAAACTGTTTTTT
NA TRBJ1-5 TRBV6-5 NA CASSYRGNQPQHF TGTGCCAGCAGTTACCGGGGAAATCAGCCCCAGCATTTT
NA TRBJ2-7 TRBV5-4 few CASSLGGTSYEQYF TGTGCCAGCAGCTTGGGGGGGACTTCCTACGAGCAGTACTTC
NA TRBJ1-5 TRBV7-6 NA CASSADGVGNQPQHF TGTGCCAGCAGCGCCGACGGGGTAGGCAATCAGCCCCAGCATTTT
TRBD1 TRBJ2-1 TRBV6-5 few CASSFTGTGEREQFF TGTGCCAGCAGTTTTACCGGGACAGGGGAGCGTGAGCAGTTCTTC
NA TRBJ1-1 TRBV7-9 NA CASSMGQNTEAFF TGTGCCAGCAGCATGGGACAGAACACTGAAGCTTTCTTT
NA TRBJ1-6 TRBV4-3 few CASSQKDGLGGLNSPLHF TGCGCCAGCAGCCAAAAAGATGGGTTGGGGGGGCTTAATTCACCCCTCCACTTT
NA TRBJ1-5 TRBV30 NA CAWSSPGVKQPQHF TGTGCCTGGAGTTCCCCGGGGGTTAAACAGCCCCAGCATTTT
NA TRBJ2-1 TRBV5-1 few CASSLSREGQFF TGCGCCAGCAGCTTGTCGCGGGAAGGCCAGTTCTTC
TRBD2 TRBJ2-1 TRBV2 NA CASSGGLAGNIYNEQFF TGTGCCAGCAGTGGAGGACTAGCGGGAAACATCTACAATGAGCAGTTCTTC
TRBD1 TRBJ1-1 TRBV11-2 few CATTTGGNTEAFF TGTGCCACCACGACAGGGGGTAACACTGAAGCTTTCTTT
NA TRBJ2-3 TRBV7-2 few CASSSGINTDTQYF TGTGCCAGCAGCTCCGGGATTAACACAGATACGCAGTATTTT
NA TRBJ2-2 TRBV9 NA CASSETGFNTGELFF TGTGCCAGCAGCGAGACAGGATTTAACACCGGGGAGCTGTTTTTT
TRBD1 TRBJ2-7 TRBV4-1 NA CASSQMTLMVRGGSGEQYF TGCGCCAGCAGCCAAATGACCCTAATGGTCAGAGGGGGCTCCGGCGAGCAGTACTTC
NA TRBJ1-4 TRBV11-2 NA CASAGEGEELFF TGTGCCAGCGCCGGGGAGGGGGAGGAACTGTTTTTT
TRBD1 TRBJ1-1 TRBV9 many CASSSGQARSTEAFF TGTGCCAGCAGCTCTGGACAGGCGAGGAGCACTGAAGCTTTCTTT
TRBD2 TRBJ2-1 TRBV19 NA CASRRISSGEEQFF TGTGCCAGTAGGCGTATATCTAGCGGCGAAGAGCAGTTCTTC
TRBD2 TRBJ2-1 TRBV7-9 many CASSSRELGQFF TGTGCCAGCAGCTCGCGGGAGTTAGGGCAGTTCTTC
TRBD2 TRBJ2-3 TRBV25-1 few CASSELGGSADTQYF TGTGCCAGCAGTGAATTGGGGGGGAGTGCAGATACGCAGTATTTT
NA TRBJ1-1 TRBV30 NA CAWSQGVNTEAFF TGTGCCTGGTCTCAGGGTGTGAACACTGAAGCTTTCTTT